This T cell receptor beta chain stems from a study of Ad26.COV2.S vaccination and SARS-CoV-2 variants. At the level of the study: Intramuscularly, Ad26.COV2.S was given either once or twice, 56 days apart. Regarding the study as a whole: Placebo recipients had lower spike-specific TCR breadth than vaccine recipients.

Only in-frame clones appear in the TCRdb table, and some are missing; sequencing was by immunoSEQ multiplex PCR. The sample yields 380,000 or so clones, approximately 83% seen once. Regarding this clone: Its specificity is unknown.

Documented treatment: 15 to 20 received Ad26.COV2.S at low or high dose, single or two shots; 5 received placebo; per-sample allocation not given. Day 63 following the first vaccine or placebo injection was when the samples were taken. The shot given was an Ad26 vector that makes Wuhan-strain SARS-CoV-2 spike. V lost 3 bases to trimming and J lost 7 bases, with 14 bases between them. The germline V gene has CDR1 KGHDR and CDR2 SFDVKD. This CDR3 is built from 14 residues. The sequence was collected from a person between 18 and 65 years old who received the Ad26.COV2.S COVID-19 vaccine or a placebo. Sequenced material: peripheral blood, taken in a trial of Ad26.COV2.S vaccine versus placebo. The chain employs TRBV24-1 and TRBJ1-2; unclear D gene. This CDR3 reads CATSDPSRVSGYTF. As DNA, the CDR3 is TGTGCCACCAGTGATCCCTCGCGGGTGAGTGGCTACACCTTC.